These 2 T cell receptor beta chains were sequenced from one sample in a study of cytomegalovirus exposure and HLA in healthy donors. Here immunoSEQ multiplex PCR was the method, and the copy in TCRdb shows in-frame clones only, minus some. This sample yields 130,000 to 150,000 clones, of which 88% are seen a single time; approximately 8% belongs to the top ten. Material: PBMCs. These receptor sequences come from a woman between 18 and 30 years old in good health and CMV-seropositive.

The J gene is TRBJ2-1, the V gene TRBV7-3; the D gene is possibly TRBD1 (5 bases). This CDR3 has 15 residues. Germline V gene sequence: CDR1 SGHTA, CDR2 FQGTGA. V was trimmed by 9 bases and J by 2 bases, leaving 17 bases between them. The CDR3 region is CASQVQVGAYNEQFF. For the CDR3, the DNA is TGTGCCAGTCAAGTACAGGTTGGAGCCTACAATGAGCAGTTCTTC.

This rearrangement joins TRBV7-3 to TRBJ2-1; TRBD2 agrees at 13 bases. The ends lost 3 bases at V and 5 bases at J; junction bases unmatched: 1. The CDR3 extends over 15 amino acids. Germline CDR1 and CDR2: SGHTA and FQGTGA. The CDR3 here is CASSLGLAGNNEQFF. The CDR3 region has the DNA TGTGCCAGCAGCTTGGGACTAGCGGGGAACAATGAGCAGTTCTTC. Full variable domain (remainder filled in from reference TRBV7-3 and TRBJ2-1): GAGVSQTPSNKVTEKGKYVELRCDPISGHTALYWYRQSLGQGPEFLIYFQGTGAADDSGLPNDRFFAVRPEGSVSTLKIQRTERGDSAVYLCASSLGLAGNNEQFFGPGTRLTVL.